What follows are 2 T cell receptor beta chains derived from one specimen sequenced in a study of identical twins' blood T cells. Each CDR3 protein gets one entry after TCRdb re-called the 5' RACE reads with MiXCR. Counted here are 400,000 or so distinct CDR3 sequences, about 28% occurring once; the ten biggest clones make up 6.1%. Sample: PBMCs. These receptors all come from a woman aged 18 to 50 in good health.

The chain links TRBV29-1 to TRBJ1-5, with a weak D call TRBD1 (6 bases). Germline V gene lookup returns CDR1 SQVTM and CDR2 ANQGSEA. The CDR3 has 13 amino acids. Trimming took off 4 bases at V and 4 bases at J, with 11 bases between the two ends. CDR3 sequence: CSVGRTANQPQHF. The CDR3 DNA reads TGCAGCGTTGGCCGGACAGCTAATCAGCCCCAGCATTTT.

This rearrangement joins TRBV3-1 to TRBJ1-1; D is possibly TRBD1 (5 bases). The CDR3 contains 13 residues. CDR1 and CDR2 from the germline V gene are LGHDT and YNNKEL (reference sequence). With 3 bases removed from V and 3 bases from J, the gap between germline ends came to 8 bases. CDR3 loop: CASSHEGDTEAFF. The CDR3 nucleotides read TGTGCCAGCAGCCATGAAGGGGACACTGAAGCTTTCTTT.